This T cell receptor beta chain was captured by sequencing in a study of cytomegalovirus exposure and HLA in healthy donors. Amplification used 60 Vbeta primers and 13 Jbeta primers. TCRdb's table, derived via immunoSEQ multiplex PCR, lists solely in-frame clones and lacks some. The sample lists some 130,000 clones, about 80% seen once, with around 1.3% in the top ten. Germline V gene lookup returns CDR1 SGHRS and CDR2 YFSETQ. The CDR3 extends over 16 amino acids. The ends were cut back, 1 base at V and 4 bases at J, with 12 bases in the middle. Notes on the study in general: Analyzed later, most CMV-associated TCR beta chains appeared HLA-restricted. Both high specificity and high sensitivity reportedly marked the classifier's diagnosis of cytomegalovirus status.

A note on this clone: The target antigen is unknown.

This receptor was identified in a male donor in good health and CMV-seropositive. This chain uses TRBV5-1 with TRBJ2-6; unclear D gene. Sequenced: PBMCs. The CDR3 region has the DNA TGCGCCAGCAGCTTGACAACCCCCTTAGGGGCCAACGTCCTGACTTTC. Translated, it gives CASSLTTPLGANVLTF.